The 4 T cell receptor beta chains in this list originate from one sample, sequenced in a study of regulatory and conventional T cells in RAG deficiency. Some clones are missing from TCRdb's copy, which holds only in-frame ones; the method was immunoSEQ multiplex PCR. This table holds around 20,000 clones, 95% to 96% found once. Genomic DNA came from blood conventional CD4+ T cells gated CD25-low CD127-high. These same data were also listed under a study on regulatory T cells. From that report: The PCR used 52 TRBV and 13 TRBJ primers.

Sequences were obtained from CD25- CD4+ T cells sorted from blood. These receptors were taken from a human donor in good health.

The chain recombines TRBV7-9 with TRBJ2-3; 7 bases fit TRBD1. This CDR3 has 14 residues. In germline, CDR1 is SEHNR, CDR2 FQNEAQ (reference sequence). V lost 5 bases, J lost 4 bases, and 6 bases stayed unmatched. The CDR3 protein is CASSRSQGSDTQYF. CDR3 coding DNA: TGTGCCAGCAGCCGTTCACAGGGGTCAGATACGCAGTATTTT.

The V gene is TRBV28, the J gene TRBJ1-2, with D uncertain. Germline values: CDR1 MDHEN, CDR2 SYDVKM. The CDR3 contains 13 residues. V gave up 2 bases and J gave up 1 base, with 5 bases separating them. The CDR3 nucleotides are TGTGCCAGCAGTTTACGGAGTAACTATGGCTACACCTTC. Its protein product is CASSLRSNYGYTF.

The V call is TRBV14, the J call TRBJ2-7; maybe TRBD2 (7 bases). Trimming took 0 bases from V and 2 from J, leaving 14 bases between them. The CDR3 contains 16 residues. Germline V gene sequence: CDR1 SGHDN, CDR2 FVKESK. The CDR3 spells CASSQEGGATPYEQYF. The CDR3 bases are TGTGCCAGCAGCCAAGAGGGGGGGGCGACCCCCTACGAGCAGTACTTC.

The CDR3 protein is CASSFGQDTEAFF. The CDR3, as DNA: TGTGCCAGCAGTTTCGGACAGGACACTGAAGCTTTCTTT. This chain links TRBV6-6 with TRBJ1-1; 7 bases are a match to TRBD1. CDR3 length: 13 residues. With V trimmed by 4 bases and J by 3 bases, 2 bases remained unmatched. The germline CDR1 and CDR2 sequences are MNHNY and SVGAGI (reference sequence).